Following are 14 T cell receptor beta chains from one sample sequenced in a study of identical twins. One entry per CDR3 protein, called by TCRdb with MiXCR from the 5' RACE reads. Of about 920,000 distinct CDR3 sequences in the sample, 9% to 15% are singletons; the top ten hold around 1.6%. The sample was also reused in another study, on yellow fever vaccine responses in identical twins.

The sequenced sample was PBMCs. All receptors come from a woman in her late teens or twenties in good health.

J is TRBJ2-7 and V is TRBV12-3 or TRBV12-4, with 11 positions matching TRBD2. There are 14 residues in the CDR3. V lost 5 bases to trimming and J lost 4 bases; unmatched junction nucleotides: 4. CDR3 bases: TGTGCCAGCAGTCCTAGCGGGAGGTTTTACGAGCAGTACTTC. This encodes CASSPSGRFYEQYF.

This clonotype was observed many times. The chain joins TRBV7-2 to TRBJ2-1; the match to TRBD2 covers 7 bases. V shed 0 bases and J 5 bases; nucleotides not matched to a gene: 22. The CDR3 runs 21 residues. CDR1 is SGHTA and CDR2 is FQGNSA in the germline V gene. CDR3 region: CASSLAPVLYWGGGIDNEQFF. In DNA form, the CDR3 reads TGTGCCAGCAGCTTAGCGCCAGTTCTATATTGGGGGGGAGGGATCGACAATGAGCAGTTCTTC.

The CDR3 DNA sequence: TGTGCCATCAGTGAGGTCCCGGGACTAGGGGGCAATGAGCAGTTCTTC. Translating gives CAISEVPGLGGNEQFF. V usage is TRBV10-3 and J usage is TRBJ2-1; 8 nucleotides align to TRBD2. The CDR3 is 16 residues long. V was pared by 2 bases and J by 6 bases, with 9 bases of the junction left unmatched. Germline V lookup: CDR1 ENHRY, CDR2 SYGVKD.

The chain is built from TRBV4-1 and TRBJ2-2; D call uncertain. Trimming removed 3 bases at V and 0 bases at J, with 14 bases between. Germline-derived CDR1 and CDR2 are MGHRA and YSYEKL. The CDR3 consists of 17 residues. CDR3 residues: CASSQGRANSNTGELFF. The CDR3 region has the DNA TGCGCCAGCAGCCAGGGAAGGGCAAACTCGAACACCGGGGAGCTGTTTTTT.

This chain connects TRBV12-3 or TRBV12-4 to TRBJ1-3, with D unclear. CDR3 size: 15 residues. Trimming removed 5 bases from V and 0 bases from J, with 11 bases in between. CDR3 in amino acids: CASSTMALSGNTIYF. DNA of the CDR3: TGTGCCAGCAGTACTATGGCCCTCTCTGGAAACACCATATATTTT.

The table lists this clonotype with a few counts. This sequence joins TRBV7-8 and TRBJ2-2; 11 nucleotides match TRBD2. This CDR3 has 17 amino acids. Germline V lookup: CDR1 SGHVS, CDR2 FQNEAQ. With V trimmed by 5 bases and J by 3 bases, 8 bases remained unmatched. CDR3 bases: TGTGCCAGCAGCCTACTAGCGGGAGCCGGGTACACCGGGGAGCTGTTTTTT. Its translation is CASSLLAGAGYTGELFF.

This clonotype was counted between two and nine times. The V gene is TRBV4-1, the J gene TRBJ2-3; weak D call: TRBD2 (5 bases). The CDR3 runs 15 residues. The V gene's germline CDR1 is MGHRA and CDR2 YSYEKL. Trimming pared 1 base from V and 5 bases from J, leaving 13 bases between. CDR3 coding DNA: TGCGCCAGCAGCCAAGTCCGGGAAGCGCTAGATACGCAGTATTTT. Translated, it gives CASSQVREALDTQYF.

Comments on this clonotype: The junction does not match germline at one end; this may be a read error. The CDR3 region has the DNA TGTGCCAGCAGCCAAGACCTAGCGGGGGCCTACAATGGGCAGTTCTTC. Translating it yields CASSQDLAGAYNGQFF. The rearrangement joins TRBV3-1 to TRBJ2-1, with 10 bases fitting TRBD2. CDR3 length: 16 amino acids. Germline V gene data show CDR1 as LGHDT and CDR2 as YNNKEL (reference sequence).

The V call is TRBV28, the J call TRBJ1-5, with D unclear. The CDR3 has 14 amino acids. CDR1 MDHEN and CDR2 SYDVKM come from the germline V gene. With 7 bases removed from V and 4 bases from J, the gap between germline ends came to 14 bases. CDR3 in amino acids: CASTTVERNQPQHF. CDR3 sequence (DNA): TGTGCCAGCACCACCGTTGAGCGAAATCAGCCCCAGCATTTT.

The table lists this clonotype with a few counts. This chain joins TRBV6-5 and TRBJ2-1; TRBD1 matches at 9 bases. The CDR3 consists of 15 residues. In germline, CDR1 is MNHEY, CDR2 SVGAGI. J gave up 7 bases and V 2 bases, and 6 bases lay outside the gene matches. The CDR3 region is CASSYGTGRWNEQFF. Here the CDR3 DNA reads TGTGCCAGCAGTTACGGGACAGGGAGGTGGAATGAGCAGTTCTTC.

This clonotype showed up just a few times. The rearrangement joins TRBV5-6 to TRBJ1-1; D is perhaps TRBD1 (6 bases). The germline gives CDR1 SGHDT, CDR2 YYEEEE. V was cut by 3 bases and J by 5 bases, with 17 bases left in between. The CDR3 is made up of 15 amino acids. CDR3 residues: CASSYEGVSGTEAFF. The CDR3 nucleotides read TGTGCCAGCAGCTACGAGGGGGTGTCGGGAACTGAAGCTTTCTTT.

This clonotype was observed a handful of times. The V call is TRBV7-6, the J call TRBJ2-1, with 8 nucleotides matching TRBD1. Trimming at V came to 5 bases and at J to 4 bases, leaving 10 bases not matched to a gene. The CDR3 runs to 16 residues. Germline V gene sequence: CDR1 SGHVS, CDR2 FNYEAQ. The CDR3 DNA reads TGTGCCAGCAGCCCAACCGAGGACAGGGATTACAATGAGCAGTTCTTC. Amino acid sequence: CASSPTEDRDYNEQFF.

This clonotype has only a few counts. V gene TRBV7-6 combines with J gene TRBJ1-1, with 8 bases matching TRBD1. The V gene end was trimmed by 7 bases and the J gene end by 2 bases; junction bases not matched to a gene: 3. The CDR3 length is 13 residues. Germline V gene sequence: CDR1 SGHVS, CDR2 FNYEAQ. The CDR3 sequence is CASKGTGNTEAFF. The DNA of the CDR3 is TGTGCCAGCAAGGGGACAGGCAACACTGAAGCTTTCTTT.

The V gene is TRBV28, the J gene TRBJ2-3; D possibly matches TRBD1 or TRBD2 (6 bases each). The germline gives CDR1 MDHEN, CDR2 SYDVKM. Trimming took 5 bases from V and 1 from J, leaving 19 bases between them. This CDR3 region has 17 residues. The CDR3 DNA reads TGTGCCAGCAGTGCCGTTGGGGGGCGATTGGGCACAGATACGCAGTATTTT. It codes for CASSAVGGRLGTDTQYF. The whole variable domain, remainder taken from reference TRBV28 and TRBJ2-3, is DVKVTQSSRYLVKRTGEKVFLECVQDMDHENMFWYRQDPGLGLRLIYFSYDVKMKEKGDIPEGYSVSREKKERFSLILESASTNQTSMYLCASSAVGGRLGTDTQYFGPGTRLTVL.